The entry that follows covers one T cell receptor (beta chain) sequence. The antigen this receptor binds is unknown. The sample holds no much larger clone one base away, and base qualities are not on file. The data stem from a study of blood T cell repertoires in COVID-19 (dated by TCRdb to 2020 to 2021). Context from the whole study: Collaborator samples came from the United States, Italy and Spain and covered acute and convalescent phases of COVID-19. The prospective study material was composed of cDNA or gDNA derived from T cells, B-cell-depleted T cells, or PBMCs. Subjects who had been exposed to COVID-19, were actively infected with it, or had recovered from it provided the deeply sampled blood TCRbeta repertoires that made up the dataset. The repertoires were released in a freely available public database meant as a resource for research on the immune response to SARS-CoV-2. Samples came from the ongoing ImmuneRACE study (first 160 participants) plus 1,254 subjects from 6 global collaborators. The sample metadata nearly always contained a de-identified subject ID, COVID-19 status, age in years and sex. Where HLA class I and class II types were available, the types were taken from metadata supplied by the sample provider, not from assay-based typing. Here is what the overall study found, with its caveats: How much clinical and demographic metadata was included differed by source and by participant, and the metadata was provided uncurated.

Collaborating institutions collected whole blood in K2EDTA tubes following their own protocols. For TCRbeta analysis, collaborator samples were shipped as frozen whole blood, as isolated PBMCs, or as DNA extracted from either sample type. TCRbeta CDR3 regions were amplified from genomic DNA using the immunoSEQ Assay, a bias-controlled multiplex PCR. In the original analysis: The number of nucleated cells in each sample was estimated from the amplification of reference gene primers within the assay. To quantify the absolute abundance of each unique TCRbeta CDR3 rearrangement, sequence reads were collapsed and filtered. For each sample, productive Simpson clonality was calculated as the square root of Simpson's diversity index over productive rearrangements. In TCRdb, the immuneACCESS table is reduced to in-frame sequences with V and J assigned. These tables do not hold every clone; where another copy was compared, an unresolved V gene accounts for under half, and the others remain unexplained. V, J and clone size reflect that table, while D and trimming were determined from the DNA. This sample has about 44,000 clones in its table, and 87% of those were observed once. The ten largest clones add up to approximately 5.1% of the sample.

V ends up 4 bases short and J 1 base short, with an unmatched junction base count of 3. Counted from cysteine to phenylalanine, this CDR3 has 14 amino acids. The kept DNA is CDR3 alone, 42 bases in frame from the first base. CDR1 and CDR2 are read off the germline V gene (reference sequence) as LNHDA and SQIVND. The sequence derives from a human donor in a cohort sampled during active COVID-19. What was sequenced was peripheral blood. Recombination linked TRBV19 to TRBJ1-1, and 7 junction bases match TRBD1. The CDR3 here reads CASSRDSTNTEAFF. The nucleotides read TGTGCCAGTAGTAGGGACAGTACGAACACTGAAGCTTTCTTT.